This entry is about one T cell receptor (beta chain). As yet, its antigen is unknown. These data belong to a study of cytomegalovirus exposure and HLA in healthy donors. Healthy bone marrow donors made up the donor group. Donors showed nominal health when sampled, although they likely had unrecorded immune exposures. Overall study results and limits: Serostatus for CMV was the only available immune exposure information. One variant, a missense change in DCLRE1C, was linked in a later analysis to TCR beta V- and J-gene trimming.

Vbeta (60) and Jbeta (13) primers were used in the PCR. The method was immunoSEQ multiplex PCR; TCRdb's version includes in-frame clones alone and lacks a portion of them. The sample contains about 120,000 clones, roughly 69% of which appear only once. The germline V gene encodes CDR1 SGHAT and CDR2 FQNNGV. V shed 6 bases and J shed 4 bases, with 13 bases lying between them. This CDR3 has 14 residues. The TCR originated in a woman in her forties in good health and CMV-seropositive. The rearrangement uses TRBV11-2 and TRBJ1-5, with a tentative D call TRBD1 (5 bases). Sequenced: PBMCs. CDR3 in DNA: TGTGCCAGCAGTACTTTGGGGGGAAATCAGCCCCAGCATTTT. Amino acids: CASSTLGGNQPQHF.